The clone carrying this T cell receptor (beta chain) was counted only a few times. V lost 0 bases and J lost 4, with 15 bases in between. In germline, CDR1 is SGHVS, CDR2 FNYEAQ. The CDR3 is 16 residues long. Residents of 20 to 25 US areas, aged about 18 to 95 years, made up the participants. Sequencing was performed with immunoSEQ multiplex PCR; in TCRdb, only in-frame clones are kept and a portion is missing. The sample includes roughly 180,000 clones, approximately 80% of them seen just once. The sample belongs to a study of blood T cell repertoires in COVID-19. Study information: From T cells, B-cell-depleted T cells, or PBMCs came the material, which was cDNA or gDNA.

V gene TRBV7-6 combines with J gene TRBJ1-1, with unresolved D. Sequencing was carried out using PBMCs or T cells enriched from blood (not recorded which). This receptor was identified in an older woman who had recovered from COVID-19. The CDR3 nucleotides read TGTGCCAGCAGCTTAGCTCCTCCCGGGGTAGGCACTGAAGCTTTCTTT. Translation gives CASSLAPPGVGTEAFF.